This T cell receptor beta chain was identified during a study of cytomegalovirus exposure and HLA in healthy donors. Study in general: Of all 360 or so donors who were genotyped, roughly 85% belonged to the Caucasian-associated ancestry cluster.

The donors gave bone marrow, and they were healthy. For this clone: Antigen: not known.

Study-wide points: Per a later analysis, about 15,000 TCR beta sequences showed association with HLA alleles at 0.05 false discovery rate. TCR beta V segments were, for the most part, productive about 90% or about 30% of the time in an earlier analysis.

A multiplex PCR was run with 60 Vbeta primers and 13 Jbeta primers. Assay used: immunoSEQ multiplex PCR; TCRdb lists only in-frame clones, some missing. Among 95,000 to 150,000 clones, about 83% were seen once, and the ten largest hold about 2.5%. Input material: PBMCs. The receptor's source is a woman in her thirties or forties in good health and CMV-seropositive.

CDR3 in amino acids: CASSGGDLGQETQYF. CDR3 in DNA: TGTGCCAGTAGTGGGGGGGATTTGGGGCAAGAGACCCAGTACTTC. The chain combines TRBV19 with TRBJ2-5; 7 bases align to TRBD2. Germline V gene sequence: CDR1 LNHDA, CDR2 SQIVND (reference sequence). After removal of 5 bases from V and 2 bases from J, the junction contained 8 bases not matched to a gene. The CDR3 covers 15 residues.